This T cell receptor beta chain was sequenced during a study of blood T cell repertoires in COVID-19. Study-wide background: Samples of COVID-19 (acute and convalescent) were obtained from the United States, Italy and Spain. Sources were T cells, B-cell-depleted T cells, or PBMCs; the material itself was cDNA or gDNA.

Under the authors' procedure: The assay estimated nucleated cells by amplifying reference gene primers. Profiled with immunoSEQ multiplex PCR; TCRdb holds only in-frame clones, not every one. D and trimming were read from the DNA, whereas the V and J calls and clone size are those reported in that table. The sample holds over 65,000 clones; 81% are singletons and the top ten take roughly 9.2%. The CDR3 consists of 16 residues. Trimming pared 3 bases from V and 4 bases from J, leaving 19 bases between. The V gene's germline CDR1 is KGHSH and CDR2 LQKENI. The origin of this receptor is a human donor in a cohort sampled during active COVID-19. The sequenced material came from peripheral blood. The rearrangement uses TRBV18 and TRBJ2-7; weak D call: TRBD1 (7 bases). Here the CDR3 reads CASSPQGGLSQYEQYF. CDR3 bases: TGTGCCAGCTCACCCCAGGGGGGTCTTTCCCAGTACGAGCAGTACTTC.